These 22 T cell receptor beta chains originate from one sample sequenced in a study of T cells in Graves' hyperthyroidism and ophthalmopathy. Amplified regions were TCR beta CDR3 sequences from RNA transcripts. The HTBI set primed first-round TCR CDR3 RT-PCR. TCRdb re-called the multiplex PCR reads through MiXCR, storing one row per CDR3 protein. Among approximately 600,000 distinct CDR3 sequences, around 15% were seen once, and the ten largest hold around 4%. What was sequenced was blood. Receptor source: a young woman with Graves' hyperthyroidism.

This clonotype was found many times. The chain combines TRBV14 with TRBJ2-5, with D possibly TRBD2 on 5 matching bases. Germline CDR1 SGHDN, CDR2 FVKESK. Trimming stripped 4 bases from V and 2 bases from J, with 14 bases between. CDR3 length: 15 amino acids. CDR3 coding DNA: TGTGCCAGCAGCCTTCAGCGGCACCGACAAGAGACCCAGTACTTC. It specifies CASSLQRHRQETQYF.

V usage is TRBV12-3 or TRBV12-4 and J usage is TRBJ2-5; 11 nucleotides align to TRBD2. The ends lost 8 bases at V and 4 bases at J; junction bases unmatched: 9. This CDR3 has 15 amino acids. The CDR3, as DNA: TGTGCCAGCTCGGGCGACGGACTAGCGGGAGAGACCCAGTACTTC. Translated: CASSGDGLAGETQYF.

This clonotype was seen ten or more times. The chain joins TRBV20-1 to TRBJ2-6; D remains unclear. This CDR3 spans 13 amino acids. Trimming removed 3 bases at V and 1 base at J, with 4 bases between. Germline CDR1 is DFQATT and CDR2 is SNEGSKA (reference sequence). DNA for the CDR3: TGCAGTGCTAGTGGATCTGGGGCCAACGTCCTGACTTTC. Protein sequence: CSASGSGANVLTF.

This clonotype was found many times. V and J are TRBV6-4 and TRBJ2-7; 13 bases align to TRBD2. J was trimmed by 2 bases and V by 8 bases; bases with no gene match: 6. There are 15 residues in the CDR3. CDR1 and CDR2 from the germline V gene are MRHNA and SNTAGT. CDR3 DNA sequence: TGTGCCAGCCGGACTAGCGGGAGTTCCCCCTACGAGCAGTACTTC. Protein product: CASRTSGSSPYEQYF.

This clonotype has ten or more counts. The chain recombines TRBV6-2 or TRBV6-3 with TRBJ1-4; no reliable D call. The V end was cut by 2 bases, the J end by 0 bases, with 16 bases between. Looked up from germline, CDR1 is MNHEY and CDR2 is SVGEGT. CDR3 length: 18 residues. CDR3 in DNA: TGTGCCAGCAGTTACGGACGCCAAACAGTTGCAACTAATGAAAAACTGTTTTTT. Its protein is CASSYGRQTVATNEKLFF.

This clonotype was observed a few times. V and J are TRBV7-2 and TRBJ2-3, with 10 nucleotides matching TRBD2. The CDR3 sequence is 21 residues long. Losses at the gene ends were 3 bases for V and 0 bases for J; bases not matched to a gene: 18. Germline V CDR1 and CDR2: SGHTA, FQGNSA. The CDR3 sequence is CASSLGLLGLAVAISTDTQYF. The CDR3 DNA sequence: TGTGCCAGCAGCTTGGGGCTTCTAGGACTAGCGGTCGCAATTAGCACAGATACGCAGTATTTT.

This clonotype was observed a few times. A junction boundary mismatches the germline segment, possibly from a read error. V and J are TRBV20-1 and TRBJ2-1; 9 bases are shared with TRBD1. CDR1 and CDR2 (germline): DFQATT, SNEGSKA (reference sequence). CDR3 length: 19 amino acids. For the CDR3, the DNA is TGCAGTGCTAGAGAACCGGGACAGGGCTCGTTTATCTCCCACAATGAGCAGTTCTTC. Residues: CSAREPGQGSFISHNEQFF.

This clonotype showed up many times. The chain links TRBV10-3 to TRBJ2-1, with D perhaps matching TRBD1 or TRBD2 (5 bases each). Germline V gives CDR1 ENHRY, CDR2 SYGVKD. This CDR3 contains 14 residues. Deletions cut 5 bases from V and 8 bases from J, with 16 bases between. CDR3 DNA sequence: TGTGCCATCAGTCCGGGGACGAGAAGCGATGAGCAGTTCTTC. Translated, it gives CAISPGTRSDEQFF.

The chain is built from TRBV20-1 and TRBJ2-7; D assignment may be TRBD1 or TRBD2 (5 bases each). Per the germline V gene, CDR1 is DFQATT and CDR2 is SNEGSKA (reference sequence). This CDR3 region has 13 residues. Trimming pared 3 bases from V and 2 bases from J, leaving 11 bases between. The CDR3, as DNA: TGCAGTGCTAGCGGGGCTCATACCTACGAGCAGTACTTC. This sequence encodes CSASGAHTYEQYF.

This clonotype came up many times. The chain is built from TRBV7-3 and TRBJ1-2; D gene unclear. The germline CDR1 and CDR2 sequences are SGHTA and FQGTGA. V lost 0 bases and J 6 bases, leaving 8 bases between the germline ends. The CDR3 is 13 amino acids. As DNA, the CDR3 is TGTGCCAGCAGCTTAACGGGGAGGGATGGCTACACCTTC. Translated, it gives CASSLTGRDGYTF.

This clonotype was seen at least ten times. The V gene is TRBV28, the J gene TRBJ2-3, with D possibly being TRBD1 (6 bases). Germline CDR1 MDHEN, CDR2 SYDVKM. With 10 bases removed from V and 4 bases from J, the gap between germline ends came to 18 bases. This CDR3 has 14 residues. CDR3 sequence: CATSSRGNADTQYF. Written as DNA, the CDR3 is TGTGCCACCTCCAGCAGGGGAAACGCAGATACGCAGTATTTT.

In this sample, this clonotype turned up many times. The V gene is TRBV9, the J gene TRBJ1-1; D is undetermined. Between the trimmed V and J ends, which lost 2 bases and 5 bases, there was a span of 13 bases. This CDR3 has 14 residues. The germline gives CDR1 SGDLS, CDR2 YYNGEE. As DNA, the CDR3 is TGTGCCAGCAGCGTTGACCCGCGCGGGACTGAAGCTTTCTTT. Its translation is CASSVDPRGTEAFF.

This clonotype was recorded at least ten times. The gene calls are TRBV12-3 or TRBV12-4 and TRBJ1-2; D remains ambiguous. The germline V and J ends were trimmed by 5 bases and 2 bases, with 9 bases remaining between them. The CDR3 loop spans 13 amino acids. CDR3 sequence reads: CASSDDTNYGYTF. Written as DNA, the CDR3 is TGTGCCAGCAGTGATGACACCAACTATGGCTACACCTTC.

The rearrangement joins TRBV6-2 or TRBV6-3 to TRBJ1-5; D unresolved. Germline CDR1 MNHEY, CDR2 SVGEGT. The CDR3 is 13 amino acids. The V end lost 7 bases, the J end lost 3 bases, and 10 bases lay between the germline ends. The CDR3 reads CASTWQVNQPQHF. CDR3 in DNA: TGTGCCAGCACCTGGCAGGTCAATCAGCCCCAGCATTTT.

This clonotype has a single count. The V call is TRBV20-1, the J call TRBJ2-7, with a weak D call TRBD2 (6 bases). This CDR3 region has 16 residues. Germline CDR1 reads DFQATT; CDR2 reads SNEGSKA (reference sequence). Between the trimmed V and J ends, which lost 0 bases and 5 bases, there was a span of 20 bases. CDR3 DNA sequence: TGCAGTGCTAGAGACCTGCTAGCGACCGCTTCCAACGAGCAGTACTTC. Translating gives CSARDLLATASNEQYF.

This chain links TRBV20-1 with TRBJ2-1; tentatively, D is TRBD2 (5 bases). Germline V gives CDR1 DFQATT, CDR2 SNEGSKA (reference sequence). The CDR3 consists of 18 residues. Trimming removed 0 bases from V and 4 bases from J, with 22 bases in between. The CDR3 here is CSARDYTGSGVPYNEQFF. The CDR3 DNA reads as TGCAGTGCTAGAGATTATACTGGGTCCGGGGTACCTTACAATGAGCAGTTCTTC.

This clonotype was found many times. V and J are TRBV6-1 and TRBJ2-1, with D perhaps matching TRBD2 (5 bases). The V and J ends lost 7 bases and 5 bases respectively, with 6 bases between them. Germline V gene sequence: CDR1 MNHNS, CDR2 SASEGT. The CDR3 is 11 residues long. The CDR3 DNA is TGTGCCAGCACCGGGGACAATGAGCAGTTCTTC. Its translation is CASTGDNEQFF.

J is TRBJ1-1 and V is TRBV18; TRBD1 agrees at 9 bases. With 3 bases clipped from V and 10 bases from J, the junction kept 6 bases outside the gene matches. Per germline, CDR1 KGHSH and CDR2 LQKENI. The CDR3 loop spans 13 amino acids. CDR3 in DNA: TGTGCCAGCTCACCTAGGACAGGGGAGGGAGCTTTCTTT. This encodes CASSPRTGEGAFF.

This clonotype was seen at least ten times. The chain has TRBV28 and TRBJ2-1; D may be TRBD2 (5 bases). V was pared by 10 bases and J by 8 bases, with 24 bases between. The V gene's germline CDR1 is MDHEN and CDR2 SYDVKM. The CDR3 consists of 15 residues. CDR3 amino acids: CATQEGRLKGDEQFF. The CDR3 nucleotides read TGTGCCACCCAAGAGGGCAGGCTAAAGGGCGATGAGCAGTTCTTC.

Only a few counts were recorded for this clonotype. This chain joins TRBV7-2 and TRBJ2-1; D is undetermined. This CDR3 comprises 17 residues. Between the trimmed V and J ends, which lost 8 bases and 4 bases, there was a span of 24 bases. Germline V gene lookup returns CDR1 SGHTA and CDR2 FQGNSA. The DNA of the CDR3 is TGTGCCAGCGCGAAAGTGGCCTCCGCTAACTTTTACAATGAGCAGTTCTTC. Its protein product is CASAKVASANFYNEQFF.

This clonotype was observed a handful of times. The rearrangement uses TRBV10-2 and TRBJ2-7, with 8 bases identical to TRBD2. Germline lookup yields CDR1 WSHSY and CDR2 SAAADI. The ends lost 0 bases at V and 2 bases at J; junction bases unmatched: 12. This CDR3 comprises 18 residues. The CDR3 DNA is TGCGCCAGCAGTGAGTCGAGTGGGACTAGTATCTTCACCTACGAGCAGTACTTC. Amino acids: CASSESSGTSIFTYEQYF.

This clonotype was seen many times. The rearrangement uses TRBV12-3 or TRBV12-4 and TRBJ2-7; TRBD1 agrees at 9 bases. With V trimmed by 6 bases and J by 5 bases, 14 bases remained unmatched. The CDR3 runs to 16 residues. In DNA form, the CDR3 reads TGTGCCAGCAGCTTCCTCGGGGGACAGGGTGCTGACGAGCAGTACTTC. Translation gives CASSFLGGQGADEQYF.